This TCR beta chain was identified in a study of radiation and T cells in renal cell carcinoma (dated by TCRdb to 2018 to 2020). Looking at the study overall: The samples were obtained from a clinical trial, where primary renal cell carcinomas were treated with 15 Gy stereotactic body radiation therapy and then removed by nephrectomy 4 weeks afterward. In total, 53 samples underwent TCR beta sequencing: 25 or so tumors plus 27 peripheral blood samples. Across all 55 or so samples, 4,016,671 unique CDR3 nucleotide sequences, encoding approximately 2.5 million unique CDR3 amino acid sequences, were identified.

The sample's time point label is to be understood as: baseline pretreatment blood. In the paper's terms, the treatment or condition label means: 15 Gy SBRT to primary tumor, nephrectomy 4 weeks later. To follow tumor-enriched clonotypes, serial peripheral blood was collected from radiation-treated patients at baseline and at 2 weeks and 4 weeks after SBRT. Every patient had renal cell carcinoma of clear cell pathology. Genomic DNA for TCR sequencing was prepared using the QIAamp DNA Blood Mini Kit (Qiagen). Only samples passing all quality control checks were included in the analyses. TCR beta libraries were generated from genomic DNA with the immunoSEQ kit, following the manufacturer's recommendations. For library preparation, a first multiplex PCR was performed with proprietary primers, followed by a second PCR in which unique barcodes were added, and bead cleanups were performed after each round. A positive control reaction and a negative control reaction, both provided in the kit, were run with every batch of samples. The final libraries were assessed on an Agilent 4200 TapeStation D1000 ScreenTape, pooled by volume, and quantified by qPCR. An Illumina NextSeq500 fitted with a MidOutput 150-cycle cartridge performed the sequencing, running 156 Read1 cycles and 15 Index1 cycles with the kit's custom primers. The pooled library was loaded at 0.8 to 1 pM, and about 21% PhiX control was spiked in. In the original analysis: Vendor-processed data were analyzed in R, and a clonotype was defined as all T cells sharing the same CDR3 nucleotide sequence. In the clone abundance analyses, frequencies in each sample were normalized to that sample's 10,000 most abundant clones. Before analysis, public T cell clones were removed, and these numbered fewer than five per sample on average. A difference in abundance of at least 32-fold between compartments was used to define tumor-enriched and baseline blood-enriched clonotypes. A beta-binomial differential abundance model was used to identify clonotypes that expanded or contracted between blood time points. Similarity between tumor and blood repertoires was quantified using the Baroni-Urbani and Buser coefficient, and groups were compared with two-tailed Wilcoxon tests in R. Held by TCRdb, this immuneACCESS table contains in-frame sequences only and omits some clones. Under half of the omission traces to an unresolved V gene where checked; the cause of the rest is unknown. The D gene and trimming were derived from the DNA, and the V and J assignments and clone size from that table. This sample gives more than 95,000 clones in total; 82% of them show up just once. The top ten constitute approximately 3% of the sample.

About this clone: What this receptor recognizes is not known. No qualities accompany the bases; no much larger clone lies one base away.

Sequences LNHDA (CDR1) and SQIVND (CDR2) are obtained from the germline V gene (reference sequence). V was cut back by 0 bases and J by 6 bases, leaving a gap of 9 bases between them. The CDR3 goes from the cysteine to the phenylalanine over 14 residues. CDR3 DNA only is kept here, 42 bases in frame from base 1. General findings and caveats noted by the study authors: Top tumor clonotypes rose in blood from baseline to 2 weeks post-radiation, then contracted by 4 weeks, suggesting transient expansion of tumor-resident clones. Because the trial had a single-armed design, the trial could not examine how radiation dose or scheduling affected the TCR repertoire. Changes in the blood repertoire were not tracked past 4 weeks after treatment. No pretreatment tumor biopsies were available, so the baseline intratumoral presence of clonotypes could not be determined.

The sequence links TRBV19 to TRBJ2-1; confidence is insufficient to name the D gene. The sequence derives from a woman aged 55-70 years with renal cell carcinoma. This specimen consisted of blood, obtained from a patient whose treatment included radiotherapy and nephrectomy. In nucleotide form, the sequence is TGTGCCAGTAGTATAGAGGTAGCCAGCAATGAGCAGTTCTTC. This codes for CASSIEVASNEQFF.